What follows are 29 T cell receptor beta chains derived from one specimen sequenced in a study of T cell responses to AZD1222 COVID-19 vaccine. This table comes from immunoSEQ multiplex PCR, and its TCRdb copy is limited to in-frame clones, with some not included. The table lists 90,000 to 150,000 clones, roughly 90% of them singletons. The sequencing here drew on peripheral blood, taken on day 0 of AZD1222 vaccination. Receptor source: an adult in good health.

V usage is TRBV29-1 and J usage is TRBJ2-2; D gene ambiguous. V lost 7 bases to trimming and J lost 2 bases, with 11 bases between them. Per the germline V gene, CDR1 is SQVTM and CDR2 is ANQGSEA. The CDR3 runs to 13 residues. The CDR3 sequence is CSAPSTNTGELFF. CDR3 nucleotide sequence: TGCAGCGCCCCCTCGACAAACACCGGGGAGCTGTTTTTT.

The rearrangement links TRBV4-3 to TRBJ1-2; a weak D match, TRBD1 (5 bases). Germline CDR1 is LGHNA and CDR2 is YSLEER. The CDR3 is 19 residues long. Trimming pared 2 bases from V and 4 bases from J, leaving 26 bases between. The CDR3 DNA sequence: TGCGCCAGCAGCCAACCTCAAGCGGGACCGGAAAAAATCCCCTATGGCTACACCTTC. Translated, it gives CASSQPQAGPEKIPYGYTF.

The chain joins TRBV7-7 to TRBJ1-2, with D perhaps TRBD1 (6 bases). The CDR3 extends over 20 amino acids. In germline, CDR1 is SSHAT, CDR2 FNYEAQ (reference sequence). Trimming pared 2 bases from V and 8 bases from J, leaving 33 bases between. This CDR3 reads CASSLRGGRYHRPCSFGYTF. CDR3 bases: TGTGCCAGCAGCTTACGTGGGGGCCGATATCACCGTCCGTGTTCCTTCGGCTACACCTTC.

The chain uses TRBV6-6 and TRBJ2-2; weak D call: TRBD1 (5 bases). The V end lost 4 bases, the J end lost 0 bases, and 9 bases lay between the germline ends. The germline V gene has CDR1 MNHNY and CDR2 SVGAGI (reference sequence). The CDR3 totals 15 residues. The CDR3 region has the DNA TGTGCCAGCAGTTCGACAGATACGAACACCGGGGAGCTGTTTTTT. Encoded protein: CASSSTDTNTGELFF.

The rearrangement joins TRBV18 to TRBJ2-7, with D unclear. There are 14 residues in the CDR3. Trimming removed 0 bases from V and 7 bases from J, with 13 bases in between. Germline assignment: CDR1 KGHSH and CDR2 LQKENI. The CDR3 sequence: CASSPPSPSREQYF. CDR3 DNA sequence: TGTGCCAGCTCACCACCGAGCCCGTCGCGGGAGCAGTACTTC.

V usage is TRBV5-8 and J usage is TRBJ1-5; 7 bases agree with TRBD1. The V and J ends lost 2 bases and 6 bases, in that order; junction bases with no gene match: 11. Germline CDR1 is SGHTS and CDR2 is YDEGEE. The CDR3 contains 16 residues. DNA for the CDR3: TGTGCCAGCAGCTTTACCTTGACAGGGTTCGGTCAGCCCCAGCATTTT. This translates into CASSFTLTGFGQPQHF.

This chain connects TRBV5-1 to TRBJ1-1; no definite D call. Trimming took 4 bases from V and 3 from J, leaving 13 bases between them. This CDR3 is 14 amino acids long. CDR1 is SGHRS and CDR2 is YFSETQ in the germline V gene. CDR3 residues: CASSRKNEDTEAFF. CDR3 sequence (DNA): TGCGCCAGCAGCCGAAAGAACGAGGACACTGAAGCTTTCTTT.

This chain links TRBV9 with TRBJ2-5, with TRBD2 identical over 12 bases. From germline, CDR1 is SGDLS and CDR2 YYNGEE. V dropped 3 bases and J dropped 9; count of bases not matched to a gene: 12. The length of the CDR3 is 16 residues. CDR3 amino acids: CASSAGLAGLAGAQYF. CDR3 sequence (DNA): TGTGCCAGCAGCGCCGGACTAGCGGGGCTCGCAGGGGCCCAGTACTTC.

The chain uses TRBV7-2 and TRBJ2-1; the match to TRBD2 covers 7 bases. Losses at the gene ends were 0 bases for V and 7 bases for J; bases not matched to a gene: 18. This CDR3 has 19 amino acids. The germline CDR1 and CDR2 sequences are SGHTA and FQGNSA. The CDR3 region is CASSLASFFSGLPQNEQFF. The CDR3 bases are TGTGCCAGCAGCTTAGCCTCGTTCTTCTCGGGACTACCGCAGAATGAGCAGTTCTTC.

The chain uses TRBV6-4 and TRBJ2-5, with TRBD2 as a possible D gene (5 bases). This CDR3 is built from 13 residues. V was clipped by 0 bases and J by 7 bases, with 9 bases between them. Germline V gene sequence: CDR1 MRHNA, CDR2 SNTAGT. The CDR3 loop is CASSDSEAGTQYF. The CDR3 nucleotides read TGTGCCAGCAGTGACTCGGAGGCCGGGACCCAGTACTTC.

This clone was found a few times. The J gene is TRBJ2-4, the V gene TRBV2, with 8 bases aligning to TRBD2. Germline V CDR1 and CDR2: SNHLY, FYNNEI. The CDR3 sequence is 15 residues long. J was trimmed by 1 base and V by 7 bases; bases with no gene match: 6. The CDR3 nucleotides read TGTGCCAGCAAGGTGGGCGGGGGGGCCAAAAACATTCAGTACTTC. Its protein is CASKVGGGAKNIQYF.

In the case of this clone: The junction differs from germline at one of its ends, possibly a read error. This chain uses TRBV7-9 with TRBJ1-2; D unresolved. Germline V gene data show CDR1 as SEHNR and CDR2 as FQNEAQ (reference sequence). This CDR3 has 14 amino acids. The CDR3 nucleotides are TGTGCCAGCAGCTTAGGAGGAAGACCTCAAAGGTTACCCTTC. Its translation: CASSLGGRPQRLPF.

The chain is built from TRBV2 and TRBJ2-3; D call uncertain. V gave up 6 bases and J gave up 5 bases, with 15 bases separating them. In germline, CDR1 is SNHLY, CDR2 FYNNEI. The CDR3 runs 14 residues. In DNA form, the CDR3 reads TGTGCCAGCAGCTACACCCCAAAAGGAGATACGCAGTATTTT. It yields the protein CASSYTPKGDTQYF.

The chain links TRBV30 to TRBJ1-5; D is unclear. The CDR3 sequence is 9 residues long. Germline V gene lookup returns CDR1 GTSNPN and CDR2 SVGIG (reference sequence). The CDR3 region is CERRQPQHF. CDR3 bases: TGTGAACGTCGCCAGCCCCAGCATTTT.

CDR3 sequence (DNA): TGTGCCAGCAGCTTAGCACAGGGTGTGGAGGGCTACACCTTC. Translated: CASSLAQGVEGYTF. This chain links TRBV11-2 with TRBJ1-2; maybe TRBD1 (6 bases). The CDR3 has 14 residues. Germline CDR1 and CDR2: SGHAT and FQNNGV. V was cut by 1 base and J by 8 bases, with 14 bases left in between.

This chain connects TRBV5-1 to TRBJ1-1; 7 bases map to TRBD1. CDR1 SGHRS and CDR2 YFSETQ come from the germline V gene. The CDR3 sequence is 18 residues long. Trimming cost V 0 bases and J 2 bases; bases outside gene matches: 13. The CDR3 DNA reads TGCGCCAGCAGCTTGGCGTTCGGGCAGGGGGAGCGTAACACTGAAGCTTTCTTT. Translation gives CASSLAFGQGERNTEAFF.

Details on this clone: An end of the junction does not agree with germline; a read error may underlie this. This chain joins TRBV12-3 or TRBV12-4 and TRBJ2-4; the D is unclear. The CDR3 runs 13 residues. The CDR3 coding sequence is TGTGCCAGCCCTCTGACCCATGGGCAGACACGGCACTTC. Amino acids: CASPLTHGQTRHF.

The chain carries TRBV5-5 and TRBJ1-1; 8 bases map to TRBD1. Trimming cost V 3 bases and J 1 base; bases outside gene matches: 5. The germline V gene has CDR1 SGHKS and CDR2 YYEKEE (reference sequence). This CDR3 has 15 amino acids. The CDR3 bases are TGTGCCAGCAGCTATACCGGGACAGGGAACACTGAAGCTTTCTTT. Translation gives CASSYTGTGNTEAFF.

The chain couples TRBV18 to TRBJ2-3; D unclear. This CDR3 comprises 13 residues. V was shortened by 0 bases and J by 0 bases, with 1 base between the two germline ends. Germline V lookup: CDR1 KGHSH, CDR2 LQKENI. The CDR3 nucleotides read TGTGCCAGCTCACCACCTAGCACAGATACGCAGTATTTT. This translates into CASSPPSTDTQYF.

About this clone itself: This sample includes further DNA sequences coding for the same CDR3. This chain connects TRBV6-5 to TRBJ1-1, with 8 positions matching TRBD1. The CDR3 consists of 14 residues. V lost 6 bases, J lost 5 bases, and 8 bases stayed unmatched. Germline lookup yields CDR1 MNHEY and CDR2 SVGAGI. The CDR3, as DNA: TGTGCCAGCAGCTTGGACAGGGTGAGGACTGAAGCTTTCTTT. It encodes CASSLDRVRTEAFF.

The chain couples TRBV12-3 or TRBV12-4 to TRBJ2-2; D is undetermined. With 6 bases removed from V and 6 bases from J, the gap between germline ends came to 11 bases. CDR3 length: 13 residues. The CDR3 region is CASRLDLAGELFF. DNA of the CDR3: TGTGCCAGCAGACTTGACTTGGCCGGGGAGCTGTTTTTT.

The chain links TRBV4-3 to TRBJ2-7; D might be TRBD2 (6 bases). Germline assignment: CDR1 LGHNA and CDR2 YSLEER. Trimming pared 0 bases from V and 4 bases from J, leaving 13 bases between. The CDR3 sequence is 15 residues long. CDR3 protein: CASSQDGGLRYEQYF. As DNA, the CDR3 is TGCGCCAGCAGCCAAGATGGGGGACTTCGGTACGAGCAGTACTTC.

The rearrangement uses TRBV4-1 and TRBJ1-1; D call uncertain. From germline, CDR1 is MGHRA and CDR2 YSYEKL. CDR3 length: 11 amino acids. V lost 0 bases and J 8 bases, leaving 4 bases between the germline ends. For the CDR3, the DNA is TGCGCCAGCAGCCAAGAGGTGGAAGCTTTCTTT. This translates into CASSQEVEAFF.

The J gene is TRBJ1-5, the V gene TRBV9; possible D gene TRBD1, 5 bases. The germline V gene has CDR1 SGDLS and CDR2 YYNGEE. The germline V and J ends were trimmed by 0 bases and 4 bases, with 8 bases remaining between them. The CDR3 spans 14 residues. The CDR3 coding sequence is TGTGCCAGCAGCGTAGGGGGGATGAATCAGCCCCAGCATTTT. As protein: CASSVGGMNQPQHF.

CDR3 residues: CASSEGTDSPLHF. The CDR3 DNA reads TGCGCCAGCAGTGAGGGGACGGATTCACCCCTCCACTTT. The chain combines TRBV10-1 with TRBJ1-6; possible D gene TRBD1, 5 bases. The CDR3 has 13 amino acids. The ends were cut back, 2 bases at V and 8 bases at J, with 7 bases in the middle. Germline CDR1 WNHNN, CDR2 SYGVQD (reference sequence).

This chain links TRBV6-5 with TRBJ1-2, with 7 bases that match TRBD1. Trimming removed 6 bases from V and 8 bases from J; junction bases left unmatched: 3. The CDR3 contains 11 residues. Germline assignment: CDR1 MNHEY and CDR2 SVGAGI. CDR3 protein: CASRRQGGYTF. The CDR3 region has the DNA TGTGCCAGCAGAAGACAGGGAGGCTACACCTTC.

V usage is TRBV19 and J usage is TRBJ1-2; D not certain. Trimming cost V 3 bases and J 7 bases, with 12 bases left between them. The CDR3 is 13 residues long. Germline CDR1 is LNHDA and CDR2 is SQIVND (reference sequence). CDR3 in amino acids: CASSIMTSPGYTF. The CDR3 DNA sequence: TGTGCCAGTAGTATTATGACTTCTCCTGGCTACACCTTC.

The V call is TRBV27, the J call TRBJ1-6; 10 bases map to TRBD1. The V and J ends lost 5 bases and 9 bases, in that order; junction bases with no gene match: 7. This CDR3 contains 15 residues. CDR1 is MNHEY, CDR2 SMNVEV, per germline (reference sequence). CDR3 in DNA: TGTGCCAGCAGTCCACGGACAGGGGGGGTTTCACCCCTCCACTTT. Translation: CASSPRTGGVSPLHF.

The genes are TRBV2 and TRBJ1-4; D unclear. CDR1 is SNHLY, CDR2 FYNNEI, per germline. CDR3 length: 14 amino acids. Trimming stripped 2 bases from V and 3 bases from J, with 7 bases between. The CDR3 loop reads CASSEPDPNEKLFF. The CDR3 nucleotides are TGTGCCAGCAGTGAACCGGACCCTAATGAAAAACTGTTTTTT.